This section outlines one T cell receptor (beta chain) sequence together with its context. Its antigen remains unknown. These data belong to a study of PD-L1 blockade in urothelial cancer. Overall study context: Blood analyses occurred 3 weeks (second dose) and 6 weeks post treatment start.

Libraries were prepared by immunoSEQ multiplex PCR; TCRdb keeps only in-frame clonotypes and omits some of them. The profile shows some 100,000 clones, about 90% of them singletons. Findings of the study overall: Lower pretreatment blood TCR clonality, under the median, predicted better survival, researchers reported.

The V gene's germline CDR1 is SEHNR and CDR2 FQNEAQ (reference sequence). V trimming: 1 base; J trimming: 6 bases; junction bases outside the gene matches: 8. The CDR3 extends over 15 amino acids. Source: PBMCs, taken around atezolizumab (anti-PD-L1) treatment. This chain joins TRBV7-9 and TRBJ1-2; 7 bases line up with TRBD1. The clonotype was recovered from a woman older than 75 with urothelial cancer. The CDR3 DNA follows: TGTGCCAGCAGCTTAGATCGAGGGGGCTCGGATGGCTACACCTTC. Translating gives CASSLDRGGSDGYTF.